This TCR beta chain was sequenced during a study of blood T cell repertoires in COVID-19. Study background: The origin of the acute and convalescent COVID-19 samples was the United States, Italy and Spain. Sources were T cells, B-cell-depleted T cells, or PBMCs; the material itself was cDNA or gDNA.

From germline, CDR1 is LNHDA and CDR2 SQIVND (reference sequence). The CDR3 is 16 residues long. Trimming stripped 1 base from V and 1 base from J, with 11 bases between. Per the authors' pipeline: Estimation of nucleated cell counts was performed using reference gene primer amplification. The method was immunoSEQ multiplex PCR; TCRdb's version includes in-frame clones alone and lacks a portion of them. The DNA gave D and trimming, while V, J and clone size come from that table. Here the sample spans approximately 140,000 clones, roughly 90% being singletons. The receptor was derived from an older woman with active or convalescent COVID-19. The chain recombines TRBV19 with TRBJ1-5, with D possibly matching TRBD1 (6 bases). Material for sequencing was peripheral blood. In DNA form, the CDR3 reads TGTGCCAGTAGTATAGTAGGGGGGGTAAGCAATCAGCCCCAGCATTTT. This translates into CASSIVGGVSNQPQHF.